These 16 T cell receptor beta chains were all obtained from the same sample, sequenced in a study of blood T cell repertoires in COVID-19 (dated by TCRdb to the early 2020s). The method was the immunoSEQ multiplex PCR assay. The table was pulled from immuneACCESS by TCRdb, which kept in-frame rearrangements only. Such tables lose some clones; where checked, under half of the loss comes from unresolved V genes, and the rest has no known cause. Here the sample has about 410,000 clones; approximately 89% occur a single time. The ten largest clones add up to roughly 1.4% of the sample. Material: peripheral blood. These receptors all stem from a middle-aged woman with COVID-19, enrolled during active disease.

The chain links TRBV5-1 to TRBJ2-7, with TRBD1 matching over 8 bases. The CDR3 spans 14 residues. Germline loops: CDR1 SGHRS, CDR2 YFSETQ. J lost 3 bases, V lost 1 base, and 3 bases had no gene match. The CDR3 DNA reads as TGCGCCAGCAGCTTGACAGGGGGTGGCTACGAGCAGTACTTC. Its protein product is CASSLTGGGYEQYF.

The sample holds a few counts of this clone. This rearrangement joins TRBV5-4 to TRBJ2-2; TRBD1 is a possible D gene (5 bases). V lost 0 bases, J lost 4 bases, and 13 bases lay in between. This CDR3 spans 16 amino acids. CDR1 is SGHNT, CDR2 YYREEE, per germline (reference sequence). CDR3 sequence (DNA): TGTGCCAGCAGCTTGGTTGGGGCGCGAGGCACCGGGGAGCTGTTTTTT. It codes for CASSLVGARGTGELFF.

Notes on this clone: The germline gene is not matched at one end of the junction; a read error may be the cause. The CDR3 DNA is TGTGCCAGCAGCTACTGGACAGACCTGAACACTGAAGCTTTCTTT. Amino acid sequence: CASSYWTDLNTEAFF. The chain links TRBV6-2 or TRBV6-3 to TRBJ1-1, with D possibly TRBD1 on 6 matching bases. Germline-derived CDR1 and CDR2 are MNHEY and SVGEGT. This CDR3 region has 15 residues.

This clone occurred once. This rearrangement joins TRBV7-3 to TRBJ1-2; tentative D call: TRBD1 (5 bases). CDR1 is SGHTA, CDR2 FQGTGA, per germline. The CDR3 has 13 residues. V was pared by 2 bases and J by 8 bases, with 12 bases between. The CDR3: CASSLQGMRGYTF. The CDR3, as DNA: TGTGCCAGCAGCTTACAGGGAATGCGAGGCTACACCTTC. The full variable domain, rest sourced from reference TRBV7-3 and TRBJ1-2, is GAGVSQTPSNKVTEKGKYVELRCDPISGHTALYWYRQSLGQGPEFLIYFQGTGAADDSGLPNDRFFAVRPEGSVSTLKIQRTERGDSAVYLCASSLQGMRGYTFGSGTRLTVV.

The chain is built from TRBV28 and TRBJ2-2, with unresolved D. Germline loops: CDR1 MDHEN, CDR2 SYDVKM. The CDR3 spans 12 residues. V was cut by 6 bases and J by 9 bases, with 11 bases left in between. CDR3: CASSSLRRELFF. CDR3 coding DNA: TGTGCCAGCAGCAGTCTCCGCAGGGAGCTGTTTTTT.

V is TRBV29-1 and J is TRBJ2-6; no clear D gene. Trimming shortened V by 2 bases and J by 4 bases, and 9 bases separated the two germline ends. Germline CDR1 is SQVTM and CDR2 is ANQGSEA. The CDR3 spans 14 residues. The CDR3 region has the DNA TGCAGCGTTGAAATGCGGAGCGGGGCCAACGTCCTGACTTTC. It encodes CSVEMRSGANVLTF. Full variable domain (outside the CDR3, taken from reference TRBV29-1 and TRBJ2-6): SAVISQKPSRDICQRGTSLTIQCQVDSQVTMMFWYRQQPGQSLTLIATANQGSEATYESGFVIDKFPISRPNLTFSTLTVSNMSPEDSSIYLCSVEMRSGANVLTFGAGSRLTVL.

The gene calls are TRBV24-1 and TRBJ1-2; no definite D call. Trimming took off 9 bases at V and 4 bases at J, with 5 bases between the two ends. CDR1 is KGHDR and CDR2 is SFDVKD in the germline V gene. This CDR3 region has 10 residues. The CDR3 nucleotides read TGTGCCACCGTACTCTATGGCTACACCTTC. Amino acid sequence: CATVLYGYTF.

This clone was seen just once. Here the CDR3 reads CASSLDSLTNYGYTF. CDR3 DNA: TGTGCCAGCAGCTTAGACAGTCTAACTAACTATGGCTACACCTTC. This chain connects TRBV11-1 to TRBJ1-2; unclear D gene. This CDR3 region has 15 residues. The germline CDR1 and CDR2 sequences are SGHAT and FQDESV (reference sequence). Deletions cut 1 base from V and 0 bases from J, with 9 bases between. Using reference TRBV11-1 and TRBJ1-2 for the parts outside the CDR3, the full variable domain is EAEVAQSPRYKITEKSQAVAFWCDPISGHATLYWYRQILGQGPELLVQFQDESVVDDSQLPKDRFSAERLKGVDSTLKIQPAELGDSAMYLCASSLDSLTNYGYTFGSGTRLTVV.

This chain joins TRBV28 and TRBJ2-7; 8 bases match TRBD2. This CDR3 spans 16 amino acids. Germline CDR1 is MDHEN and CDR2 is SYDVKM. The junction had 10 bases not matched to a gene; V was cut back by 4 bases and J by 2 bases. CDR3 protein: CASSSLGAGVPYEQYF. The DNA for the CDR3 is TGTGCCAGCAGTTCCCTAGGAGCGGGAGTCCCCTACGAGCAGTACTTC.

The chain couples TRBV9 to TRBJ2-7, with 9 bases identical to TRBD2. The V gene end was trimmed by 0 bases and the J gene end by 4 bases; junction bases not matched to a gene: 5. The CDR3 loop spans 15 amino acids. Germline CDR1 SGDLS, CDR2 YYNGEE. This CDR3 reads CASSVGSSGGYEQYF. CDR3 nucleotides: TGTGCCAGCAGCGTAGGTAGTAGCGGGGGTTACGAGCAGTACTTC.

The chain links TRBV7-9 to TRBJ2-2; 8 nucleotides match TRBD1. Germline V lookup: CDR1 SEHNR, CDR2 FQNEAQ (reference sequence). V shed 4 bases and J 3 bases; nucleotides not matched to a gene: 4. CDR3 length: 15 amino acids. CDR3 DNA sequence: TGTGCCAGCAGCTCGACGACAGGGGACACCGGGGAGCTGTTTTTT. Translated: CASSSTTGDTGELFF.

For the CDR3, the DNA is TGTGCCAGCAGCTTGAGGAGGGGCAAGAACACTGAAGCTTTCTTT. Amino acid sequence: CASSLRRGKNTEAFF. The chain employs TRBV5-6 and TRBJ1-1; D perhaps matches TRBD1 (5 bases). Germline CDR1 SGHDT, CDR2 YYEEEE. The V end was cut by 1 base, the J end by 1 base, with 11 bases between. The CDR3 length is 15 residues.

The CDR3 protein is CASRGTGGSWGYTF. The CDR3 DNA is TGTGCCAGCAGGGGGACAGGGGGCTCTTGGGGCTACACCTTC. The chain recombines TRBV28 with TRBJ1-2, with 12 bases aligning to TRBD1. Germline V gene lookup returns CDR1 MDHEN and CDR2 SYDVKM. The CDR3 has 14 residues. V lost 6 bases and J lost 8; bases outside the gene matches: 7.

This clone was observed once. The chain is built from TRBV24-1 and TRBJ2-1, with TRBD1 identical over 11 bases. This CDR3 spans 15 amino acids. From germline, CDR1 is KGHDR and CDR2 SFDVKD. V shed 4 bases, J shed 6 bases, and the junction held 4 bases outside the gene matches. The CDR3 region has the DNA TGTGCCACCAGTGACCCGGGGACAGGGGGCAATGAGCAGTTCTTC. Residues: CATSDPGTGGNEQFF.

The rearrangement joins TRBV28 to TRBJ1-1; possible D gene TRBD1, 5 bases. Germline CDR1 and CDR2: MDHEN and SYDVKM. The V end was cut by 4 bases, the J end by 4 bases, with 19 bases between. This CDR3 is 16 amino acids long. CDR3 in amino acids: CASSSSLSGGTTEAFF. The CDR3 region has the DNA TGTGCCAGCAGTTCATCCCTCTCGGGGGGGACCACTGAAGCTTTCTTT.

The chain has TRBV7-2 and TRBJ2-1, with 9 bases matching TRBD2. Germline V gene lookup returns CDR1 SGHTA and CDR2 FQGNSA. CDR3 length: 15 amino acids. The ends lost 5 bases at V and 4 bases at J; junction bases unmatched: 6. CDR3 loop: CASSQWTSEYNEQFF. The CDR3 nucleotides read TGTGCCAGCAGCCAATGGACTAGCGAGTACAATGAGCAGTTCTTC.